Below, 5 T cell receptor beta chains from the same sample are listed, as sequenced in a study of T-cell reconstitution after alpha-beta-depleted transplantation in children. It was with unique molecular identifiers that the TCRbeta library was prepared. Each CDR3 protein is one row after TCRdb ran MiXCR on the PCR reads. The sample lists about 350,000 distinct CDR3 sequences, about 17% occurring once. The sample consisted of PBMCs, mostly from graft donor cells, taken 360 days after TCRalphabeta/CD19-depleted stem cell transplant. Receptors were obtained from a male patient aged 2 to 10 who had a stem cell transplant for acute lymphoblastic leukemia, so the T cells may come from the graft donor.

The CDR3 bases are TGCGCCAGCAGCCAAGATGGAGTGGGGCCCTACAATGAGCAGTTCTTC. It is translated as CASSQDGVGPYNEQFF. The chain recombines TRBV4-3 with TRBJ2-1, with D possibly being TRBD1 (5 bases). The length of the CDR3 is 16 residues. V was clipped by 0 bases and J by 2 bases, with 11 bases between them. Germline V gene lookup returns CDR1 LGHNA and CDR2 YSLEER.

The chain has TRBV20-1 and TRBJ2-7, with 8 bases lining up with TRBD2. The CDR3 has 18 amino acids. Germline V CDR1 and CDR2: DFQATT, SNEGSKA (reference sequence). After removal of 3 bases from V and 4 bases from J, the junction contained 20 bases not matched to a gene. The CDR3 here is CSARAPRIAGPFIYEQYF. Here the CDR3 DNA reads TGCAGTGCTAGGGCCCCCAGGATAGCGGGACCCTTCATATACGAGCAGTACTTC.

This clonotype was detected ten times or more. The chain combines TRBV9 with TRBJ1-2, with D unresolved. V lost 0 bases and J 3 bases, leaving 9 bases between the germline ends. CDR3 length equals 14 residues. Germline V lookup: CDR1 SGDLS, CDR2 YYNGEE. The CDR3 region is CASSVGRAYYGYTF. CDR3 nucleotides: TGTGCCAGCAGCGTAGGTAGGGCTTACTATGGCTACACCTTC.

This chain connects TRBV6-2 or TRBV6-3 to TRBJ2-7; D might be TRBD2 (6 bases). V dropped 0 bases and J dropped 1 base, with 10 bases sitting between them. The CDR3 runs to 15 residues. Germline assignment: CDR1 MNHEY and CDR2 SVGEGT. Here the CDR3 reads CASSYSWRESYEQYF. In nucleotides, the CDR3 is TGTGCCAGCAGTTACTCGTGGAGGGAGTCCTACGAGCAGTACTTC.

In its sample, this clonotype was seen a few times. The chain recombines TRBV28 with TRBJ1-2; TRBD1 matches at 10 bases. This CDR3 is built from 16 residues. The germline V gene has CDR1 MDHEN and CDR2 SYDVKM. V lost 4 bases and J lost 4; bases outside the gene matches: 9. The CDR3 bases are TGTGCCAGCAGTTCGGGGGACAGGGGTCTGATCTATGGCTACACCTTC. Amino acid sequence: CASSSGDRGLIYGYTF.